This T cell receptor (beta chain) was recovered during a study of blood T cell repertoires in COVID-19. Turning to the study itself: Whether acute or convalescent, the COVID-19 samples came from the United States, Italy and Spain. PBMCs, B-cell-depleted T cells, or T cells were the source of the cDNA or gDNA that made up the material.

TCRdb keeps only in-frame clones here, not all; method: immunoSEQ multiplex PCR. The sample holds hundreds of thousands of clones, approximately 90% seen once. Everyone who took part was roughly 18 to 89 years old, and they came from roughly 25 US areas. Cohort placement rested on clinical history that participants reported themselves. The germline V gene has CDR1 MNHEY and CDR2 SVGAGI. The CDR3 sequence is 14 residues long. Trimming cost V 2 bases and J 7 bases, with 12 bases left between them. The chain combines TRBV6-5 with TRBJ1-5; D is perhaps TRBD1 (6 bases). This receptor was identified in a man aged 30 to 39 who had recovered from COVID-19. What was sequenced was PBMCs or T cells enriched from blood (not recorded which). CDR3 protein: CASSYRGGRQPQHF. DNA of the CDR3: TGTGCCAGCAGTTACCGGGGGGGCAGGCAGCCCCAGCATTTT.